This record covers a single TCR beta chain. The data were taken from a study of blood T cell repertoires in COVID-19. TCRdb's copy holds only in-frame clones and misses some; the assay was immunoSEQ multiplex PCR. The sample consists of about 230,000 clones, around 78% of them appearing once. The CDR3 consists of 15 residues. Germline V gene lookup returns CDR1 SGHRS and CDR2 YFSETQ. Trimming cost V 2 bases and J 3 bases, with 9 bases left between them. This clonotype was obtained from a woman between 65 and 79 years old with active or convalescent COVID-19. Input material: peripheral blood. The V call is TRBV5-1, the J call TRBJ2-6, with D possibly TRBD1 on 5 matching bases. CDR3: CASSFQGGGANVLTF. The CDR3 region has the DNA TGCGCCAGCAGCTTCCAGGGTGGTGGGGCCAACGTCCTGACTTTC.